This T cell receptor beta chain was recovered during a study of liver allograft versus peripheral blood T cells. Background on the study: What was compared were the T cell receptor repertoires in transplanted livers and those in the peripheral blood of recipients.

TCRdb ran MiXCR on the reads and lists one entry per CDR3 protein. The sample has thousands of distinct CDR3 sequences; less than 20% are singletons. This clonotype occurred a few times. Its target is not known. The study's findings and limits: Differences were reported between the T cell receptor repertoires inside liver allografts and those that were detected in peripheral blood.

The germline V gene has CDR1 DFQATT and CDR2 SNEGSKA (reference sequence). V lost 6 bases, J lost 4 bases, and 11 bases stayed unmatched. The length of the CDR3 is 14 residues. The J gene is TRBJ1-2, the V gene TRBV20-1, with 7 nucleotides matching TRBD1. The receptor comes from a human patient who had a liver transplant. T cells may partly derive from the graft donor. The CDR3 sequence is CSAPRDSFPYGYTF. CDR3 sequence (DNA): TGCAGTGCCCCCCGGGACAGCTTTCCCTATGGCTACACCTTC.